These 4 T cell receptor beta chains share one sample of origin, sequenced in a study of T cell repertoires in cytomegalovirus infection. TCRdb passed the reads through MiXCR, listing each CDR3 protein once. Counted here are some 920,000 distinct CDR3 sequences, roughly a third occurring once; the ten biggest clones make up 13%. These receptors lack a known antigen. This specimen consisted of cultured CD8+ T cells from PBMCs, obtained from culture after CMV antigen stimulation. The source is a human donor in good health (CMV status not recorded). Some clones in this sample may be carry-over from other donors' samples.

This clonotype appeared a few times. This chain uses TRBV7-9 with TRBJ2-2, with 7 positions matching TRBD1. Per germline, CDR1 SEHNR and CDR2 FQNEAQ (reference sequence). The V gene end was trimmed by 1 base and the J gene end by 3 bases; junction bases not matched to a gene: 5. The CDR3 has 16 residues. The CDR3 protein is CASSLGRTGDTGELFF. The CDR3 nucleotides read TGTGCCAGCAGCTTAGGGCGGACAGGCGACACCGGGGAGCTGTTTTTT.

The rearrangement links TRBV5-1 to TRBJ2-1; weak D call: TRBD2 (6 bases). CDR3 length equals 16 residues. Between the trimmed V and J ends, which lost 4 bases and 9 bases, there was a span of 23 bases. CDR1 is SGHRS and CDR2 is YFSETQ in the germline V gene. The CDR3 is CASSGRGGRDSGEQFF. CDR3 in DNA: TGCGCCAGCAGCGGAAGGGGCGGTCGAGATAGCGGTGAGCAGTTCTTC.

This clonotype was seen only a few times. CDR3 loop: CASQARGRGTDTQYF. The CDR3 DNA reads as TGTGCCAGTCAGGCCCGGGGACGGGGCACAGATACGCAGTATTTT. The J gene is TRBJ2-3, the V gene TRBV7-6; D tentatively reads TRBD1 or TRBD2 (5 bases each). V was clipped by 9 bases and J by 1 base, with 17 bases between them. The CDR3 extends over 15 amino acids. The V gene's germline CDR1 is SGHVS and CDR2 FNYEAQ.

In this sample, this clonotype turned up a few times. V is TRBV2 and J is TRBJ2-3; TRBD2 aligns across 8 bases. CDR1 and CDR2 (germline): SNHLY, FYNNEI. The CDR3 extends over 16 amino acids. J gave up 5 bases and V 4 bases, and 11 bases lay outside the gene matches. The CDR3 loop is CASSVPAGGSGDTQYF. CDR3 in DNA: TGTGCCAGCAGTGTCCCGGCGGGGGGCTCAGGAGATACGCAGTATTTT.